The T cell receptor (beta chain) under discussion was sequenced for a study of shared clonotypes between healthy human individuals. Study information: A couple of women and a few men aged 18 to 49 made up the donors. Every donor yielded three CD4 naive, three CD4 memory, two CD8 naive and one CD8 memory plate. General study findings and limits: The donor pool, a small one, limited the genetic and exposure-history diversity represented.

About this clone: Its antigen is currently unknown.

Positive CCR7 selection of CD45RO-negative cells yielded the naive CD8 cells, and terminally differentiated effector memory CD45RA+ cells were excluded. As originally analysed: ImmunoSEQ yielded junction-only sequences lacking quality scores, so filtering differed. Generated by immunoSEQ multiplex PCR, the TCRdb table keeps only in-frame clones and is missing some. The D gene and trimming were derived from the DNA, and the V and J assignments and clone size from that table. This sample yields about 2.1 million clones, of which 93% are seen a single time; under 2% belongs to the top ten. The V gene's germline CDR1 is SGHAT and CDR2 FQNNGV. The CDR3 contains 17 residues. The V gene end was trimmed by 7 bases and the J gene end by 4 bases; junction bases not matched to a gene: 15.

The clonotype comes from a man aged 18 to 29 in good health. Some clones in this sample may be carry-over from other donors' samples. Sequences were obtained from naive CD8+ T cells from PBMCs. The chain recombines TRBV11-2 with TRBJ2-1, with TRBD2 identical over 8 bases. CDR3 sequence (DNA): TGTGCCAGCACCCTAGGTCCGGGACTAGTAGGTTACAATGAGCAGTTCTTC. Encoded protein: CASTLGPGLVGYNEQFF.